This paragraph covers one T cell receptor (beta chain) sequence. What it binds is unknown. This entry is derived from a study of T cell responses to AZD1222 COVID-19 vaccine. In the study overall: Doses given second, at about 4 or about 12 weeks, were pooled.

Overall study results and limits: Mostly white British, mostly female donors; authors suggested clonal diversity may be underestimated. None of the repertoires were sampled until the peak T cell response had passed.

TCRdb keeps only in-frame clones here, not all; method: immunoSEQ multiplex PCR. The data show over 120,000 clones, 70% to 90% seen once. This receptor was taken from an adult in good health. Sequencing was performed on peripheral blood, taken on day 0 of AZD1222 vaccination.

The CDR3 DNA follows: TGTGCCTGGAGTGTAGGGACGGTCTCCTACGAGCAGTACTTC. The encoded protein is CAWSVGTVSYEQYF. The chain carries TRBV30 and TRBJ2-7; the D gene could be TRBD1 or TRBD2 (5 bases each). Germline V gene sequence: CDR1 GTSNPN, CDR2 SVGIG (reference sequence). The CDR3 length is 14 residues. Between the trimmed V and J ends, which lost 0 bases and 0 bases, there was a span of 9 bases.